These 20 T cell receptor beta chains came from one sample sequenced in a study of blood T cell repertoires in COVID-19. The table came from immunoSEQ multiplex PCR; TCRdb's copy has only in-frame clones and leaves some out. The table records about 370,000 clones, approximately 88% of them present only once. Sample: peripheral blood. The receptors shown here come from a woman aged 30 to 39 with COVID-19, enrolled during active disease.

This chain links TRBV5-1 with TRBJ1-2, with D unresolved. CDR3 length: 12 residues. V dropped 0 bases and J dropped 10 bases, with 10 bases sitting between them. Germline assignment: CDR1 SGHRS and CDR2 YFSETQ. The CDR3: CASSLEAGLYTF. DNA of the CDR3: TGCGCCAGCAGCTTGGAGGCAGGCCTCTACACCTTC.

This sequence joins TRBV5-1 and TRBJ2-1; 7 nucleotides line up with TRBD1. CDR1 is SGHRS, CDR2 YFSETQ, per germline. This CDR3 is built from 14 residues. V shed 3 bases and J 6 bases; nucleotides not matched to a gene: 6. The CDR3 spells CASSSGQTGNEQFF. The CDR3 region has the DNA TGCGCCAGCAGCTCGGGACAGACGGGCAATGAGCAGTTCTTC. Looking up the rest from reference TRBV5-1 and TRBJ2-1 gives the full variable domain: KAGVTQTPRYLIKTRGQQVTLSCSPISGHRSVSWYQQTPGQGLQFLFEYFSETQRNKGNFPGRFSGRQFSNSRSEMNVSTLELGDSALYLCASSSGQTGNEQFFGPGTRLTVL.

The chain carries TRBV3-1 (or the pseudogene TRBV3-2) and TRBJ2-7; the match to TRBD1 covers 11 bases. Trimming at V came to 4 bases and at J to 4 bases, leaving 9 bases not matched to a gene. Germline CDR1 is LGHDT and CDR2 is YNNKEL (reference sequence). CDR3 length equals 16 residues. CDR3 nucleotide sequence: TGTGCCAGCAGCCGAGGAACGGGACAGGGGGGATACGAGCAGTACTTC. Its protein product is CASSRGTGQGGYEQYF.

As DNA, the CDR3 is TGTGCCAGCAGACCTGTAGCGGGGGCCCACAATGAGCAGTTCTTC. Translation gives CASRPVAGAHNEQFF. The chain couples TRBV7-2 to TRBJ2-1, with 9 bases matching TRBD2. V was pared by 6 bases and J by 5 bases, with 8 bases of the junction left unmatched. Germline V gene sequence: CDR1 SGHTA, CDR2 FQGNSA. This CDR3 region has 15 residues. Full variable domain (remainder filled in from reference TRBV7-2 and TRBJ2-1): GAGVSQSPSNKVTEKGKDVELRCDPISGHTALYWYRQSLGQGLEFLIYFQGNSAPDKSGLPSDRFSAERTGGSVSTLTIQRTQQEDSAVYLCASRPVAGAHNEQFFGPGTRLTVL.

The chain links TRBV10-3 to TRBJ1-1; 8 nucleotides match TRBD1. Trimming cost V 7 bases and J 2 bases; bases outside gene matches: 3. This CDR3 is built from 13 residues. Germline V gene sequence: CDR1 ENHRY, CDR2 SYGVKD. Here the CDR3 reads CAITGGSNTEAFF. CDR3 bases: TGTGCCATCACAGGGGGCAGCAACACTGAAGCTTTCTTT.

The rearrangement uses TRBV19 and TRBJ2-3; D gene unclear. The CDR3 extends over 16 amino acids. V was shortened by 5 bases and J by 5 bases, with 20 bases between the two germline ends. Germline CDR1 is LNHDA and CDR2 is SQIVND (reference sequence). CDR3: CASSATLSGAGDTQYF. The CDR3 DNA sequence: TGTGCCAGTAGTGCTACCCTGAGTGGAGCCGGAGATACGCAGTATTTT.

The rearrangement links TRBV24-1 to TRBJ1-2, with TRBD1 identical over 7 bases. Germline CDR1 reads KGHDR; CDR2 reads SFDVKD. The CDR3 totals 12 residues. With 10 bases clipped from V and 5 bases from J, the junction kept 6 bases outside the gene matches. CDR3 protein: CATEDRAYGYTF. The DNA of the CDR3 is TGTGCCACGGAAGACAGGGCTTATGGCTACACCTTC.

The chain is built from TRBV20-1 and TRBJ2-7, with TRBD1 identical over 9 bases. This CDR3 region has 13 residues. Per the germline V gene, CDR1 is DFQATT and CDR2 is SNEGSKA (reference sequence). The J segment lost 5 bases and the V segment lost 3 bases, leaving 5 bases of the junction unmatched. This chain's CDR3 is CSASMDRGHEQYV. Written as DNA, the CDR3 is TGCAGTGCTAGTATGGACAGGGGCCACGAGCAGTACGTC.

CDR3 loop: CASSQGLAGGPVDTQYF. DNA for the CDR3: TGTGCCAGCAGCCAAGGCCTAGCGGGGGGGCCGGTAGATACGCAGTATTTT. V and J are TRBV3-1 (or the pseudogene TRBV3-2) and TRBJ2-3, with TRBD2 identical over 12 bases. V shed 1 base, J shed 5 bases, and the junction held 7 bases outside the gene matches. Germline CDR1 is LGHDT and CDR2 is YNNKEL (reference sequence). The CDR3 sequence is 17 residues long.

V is TRBV27 and J is TRBJ2-1, with D tentatively TRBD1 (6 bases). This CDR3 contains 15 residues. The germline V and J ends were trimmed by 2 bases and 5 bases, with 13 bases remaining between them. Germline V gene sequence: CDR1 MNHEY, CDR2 SMNVEV (reference sequence). CDR3: CASSLIGQTNNEQFF. In DNA form, the CDR3 reads TGTGCCAGCAGTTTAATCGGACAGACTAACAATGAGCAGTTCTTC.

The chain employs TRBV14 and TRBJ2-3; D may be TRBD1 (5 bases). V lost 4 bases, J lost 0 bases, and 8 bases lay in between. This CDR3 has 14 residues. Germline CDR1 reads SGHDN; CDR2 reads FVKESK. CDR3: CASSRQQSTDTQYF. The CDR3 DNA reads TGTGCCAGCAGCCGACAGCAAAGCACAGATACGCAGTATTTT.

This chain uses TRBV10-3 with TRBJ2-1, with D perhaps matching TRBD2 (6 bases). CDR1 and CDR2 from the germline V gene are ENHRY and SYGVKD. The V end was cut by 0 bases, the J end by 4 bases, with 13 bases between. This CDR3 has 16 residues. The CDR3, as DNA: TGTGCCATCAGTGAGTCCGCTAGCGACATATACAATGAGCAGTTCTTC. Its translation: CAISESASDIYNEQFF.

This clone was found once. The chain couples TRBV5-4 to TRBJ1-2; 8 bases are a match to TRBD1. Germline V gene lookup returns CDR1 SGHNT and CDR2 YYREEE (reference sequence). The length of the CDR3 is 13 residues. Trimming at V came to 5 bases and at J to 5 bases, leaving 5 bases not matched to a gene. CDR3 sequence reads: CASRRTGRYGYTF. The DNA for the CDR3 is TGTGCCAGCAGACGGACAGGGCGGTATGGCTACACCTTC.

The rearrangement joins TRBV13 to TRBJ2-7; the D gene is possibly TRBD1 (6 bases). The CDR3 is 15 residues long. Trimming removed 5 bases from V and 6 bases from J, with 20 bases in between. Germline values: CDR1 PRHDT, CDR2 FYEKMQ (reference sequence). The CDR3 DNA reads TGTGCCAGCAGCCAGTCAGGGGAATATCTAGGCGAGCAGTACTTC. Amino acids: CASSQSGEYLGEQYF.

This chain links TRBV19 with TRBJ2-7, with 8 bases aligning to TRBD1. CDR3 length: 15 amino acids. J gave up 3 bases and V 4 bases, and 8 bases lay outside the gene matches. CDR1 is LNHDA, CDR2 SQIVND, per germline (reference sequence). The CDR3 DNA follows: TGTGCCAGTAGTACCCCAGGGGGCTTTCTCTACGAGCAGTACTTC. Protein: CASSTPGGFLYEQYF.

J is TRBJ1-6 and V is TRBV18; TRBD1 aligns across 7 bases. V was clipped by 0 bases and J by 7 bases; unmatched bases: 3. CDR3 size: 15 residues. Germline V gene lookup returns CDR1 KGHSH and CDR2 LQKENI. The DNA for the CDR3 is TGTGCCAGCTCACCACCTACAGGGGAAAATTCACCCCTCCACTTT. This translates into CASSPPTGENSPLHF.

This rearrangement joins TRBV19 to TRBJ2-7; D possibly corresponds to TRBD2 (6 bases). V lost 5 bases, J lost 3 bases, and 11 bases lay in between. The CDR3 is 13 residues long. Germline assignment: CDR1 LNHDA and CDR2 SQIVND (reference sequence). CDR3 residues: CASSPGLHYEQYV. For the CDR3, the DNA is TGTGCCAGTAGTCCGGGACTCCACTACGAGCAGTACGTC.

The CDR3 sequence is CASSQALTGAVAFF. As DNA, the CDR3 is TGTGCCAGCAGCCAGGCCCTTACAGGGGCGGTAGCTTTCTTT. This chain joins TRBV11-3 and TRBJ1-1; 7 nucleotides align to TRBD1. This CDR3 spans 14 amino acids. Germline assignment: CDR1 SGHNT and CDR2 YENEEA. The V gene end was trimmed by 5 bases and the J gene end by 10 bases; junction bases not matched to a gene: 13.

The gene calls are TRBV11-3 and TRBJ1-1; D unresolved. Germline lookup yields CDR1 SGHNT and CDR2 YENEEA. Between the trimmed V and J ends, which lost 0 bases and 1 base, there was a span of 9 bases. This CDR3 spans 15 amino acids. The CDR3 DNA reads TGTGCCAGCAGCTTAGATTCGGCAGGGAACACTGAAGCTTTCTTT. Encoded protein: CASSLDSAGNTEAFF.

CDR3 in amino acids: CASSQDINQPQHF. The CDR3 DNA follows: TGCGCCAGCAGCCAAGACATCAATCAGCCCCAGCATTTT. The V call is TRBV4-1, the J call TRBJ1-5; D remains unclear. V dropped 0 bases and J dropped 3 bases, with 3 bases sitting between them. CDR3 size: 13 residues. Germline loops: CDR1 MGHRA, CDR2 YSYEKL.